The present entry profiles one T cell receptor beta chain with its context. What it binds is not known. The ends were cut back, 1 base at V and 3 bases at J, with 7 bases in the middle. Germline V gene sequence: CDR1 SGHVS, CDR2 FQNEAQ. This CDR3 has 13 residues. With 60 Vbeta and 13 Jbeta primers, the PCR was carried out. Generated by immunoSEQ multiplex PCR, the TCRdb table keeps only in-frame clones and is missing some. The profile covers some 180,000 clones, with 76% appearing a single time and 2% to 3% taken by the ten largest. The data were obtained in a study of cytomegalovirus exposure and HLA in healthy donors. Study-level findings and limits: Later, an analysis found that common viral pathogens appeared to be linked with several of the most significant clusters. The study put 150 or so TCR beta chains on its list as cytomegalovirus-associated. Many donors shared some public TCRs, even though most TCR sequences were rare.

The V gene is TRBV7-8, the J gene TRBJ2-7, with D perhaps TRBD2 (5 bases). The receptor's source is a woman in her thirties in good health and CMV-seropositive. Source material: PBMCs. The CDR3 nucleotides are TGTGCCAGCAGCTTAGGGGAGATCTACGAGCAGTACTTC. Protein product: CASSLGEIYEQYF.